This T cell receptor (beta chain) was found in a study of blood T cell repertoires in COVID-19 (dated by TCRdb to 2020 to 2022). Context from the whole study: Samples covering the acute and convalescent phases of COVID-19 were provided by collaborators in the United States, Italy and Spain. Subjects who had been exposed to COVID-19, were actively infected with it, or had recovered from it provided the deeply sampled blood TCRbeta repertoires that made up the dataset. Samples were obtained from the ongoing ImmuneRACE study (first 160 participants) and from approximately 1,200 subjects provided by 6 global collaborators. The repertoires were released in a freely available public database intended as a resource for research on the immune response to SARS-CoV-2. The prospective study material was composed of cDNA or gDNA derived from T cells, B-cell-depleted T cells, or PBMCs. Where available, HLA class I and class II types were obtained from metadata supplied by the sample provider rather than from assay-based typing. The sample metadata nearly always contained a de-identified subject ID, COVID-19 status, age in years and sex. Study-wide findings and limitations: The quantity of clinical and demographic metadata differed by source and by participant and was supplied without curation.

Each collaborating institution followed its own protocols to collect whole blood in K2EDTA tubes. For TCRbeta analysis, collaborators shipped samples as frozen whole blood, isolated PBMCs, or DNA extracted from either of those sample types. The immunoSEQ Assay, a bias-controlled multiplex PCR, was used to amplify TCRbeta CDR3 regions from genomic DNA. The original methods were these. Within the assay, amplification of reference gene primers was used to estimate how many nucleated cells each sample contained. To quantify the absolute abundance of each unique TCRbeta CDR3 rearrangement, sequence reads were collapsed and filtered. For each sample, productive Simpson clonality was calculated as the square root of Simpson's diversity index across productive rearrangements. Sourced from immuneACCESS, this table was stored by TCRdb with only in-frame sequences that have V and J called. A share of the clones is absent; for the studies checked, an unresolved V gene accounts for under half, and the remainder has no known explanation. From that table come the V and J calls and clone size; the DNA was used to work out D and trimming. In this sample the table shows over 70,000 clones, under 90% of which occur a single time. Together, the top ten hold around 4.3% of the sample.

Only one count was recorded for this clone. Its antigen is unknown. No base quality values were provided; no much bigger clone lies one nucleotide off. This TCR came from an older woman with acute or convalescent COVID-19. The sample taken for sequencing was peripheral blood.

The DNA reads as follows: TGCGCCAGCAGCGATCGGACAGAGCACCCTACTGAGCAGTACTTC. Its amino acids are CASSDRTEHPTEQYF. The rearrangement joined TRBV5-1 to TRBJ2-7, with TRBD1 as a weak D call on 6 bases. Inclusive of the bounding cysteine and phenylalanine, the CDR3 is 15 residues long. The entry retains the CDR3 DNA only, 45 bases that are in frame from base 1. The junction shows trimming of 4 bases on V and 7 bases on J, plus 21 bases between the germline ends. Via the germline V gene, CDR1 is SGHRS and CDR2 YFSETQ.